A selection of T cell receptor beta chains follows, all from one sample in a study of blood T cell repertoires in COVID-19. Using immunoSEQ multiplex PCR, the repertoire was profiled, and TCRdb retains in-frame clones only, with some absent. The sample carries 60,000 to 90,000 clones, roughly 90% recorded once. Sequenced sample: peripheral blood. These receptors were collected from a woman older than 75 with acute or convalescent COVID-19. Both conserved end residues are part of each CDR3. The D gene is left open where the match is weak. The size entry is marked missing in some rows and otherwise reads once, few, many or a size class.

D,J,V,size,DNA,CDR3
NA,TRBJ2-7,TRBV5-4,NA,TGTGCCAGCAGCTTGGCAGGCTCCGTCGAGCAGTACTTC,CASSLAGSVEQYF
NA,TRBJ1-5,TRBV29-1,NA,TGCAGCGCTGCTCTTCGGGGAGGTCAGCCCCAGCATTTT,CSAALRGGQPQHF
TRBD1,TRBJ1-6,TRBV12-5,NA,TGTGCTAGTGGTTTGGGGACAGGGAAAAATTCACCCCTCCACTTT,CASGLGTGKNSPLHF
NA,TRBJ2-7,TRBV7-2,NA,TGTGCCAGCAGCCCCGCACACAGCTACGAGCAGTACTTC,CASSPAHSYEQYF
TRBD1,TRBJ2-2,TRBV5-5,NA,TGTGCCAGCAGCGGGACAGGGGGCGTGGGCACCGGGGAGCTGTTTTTT,CASSGTGGVGTGELFF
TRBD2,TRBJ2-1,TRBV3-1/TRBV3-2,NA,TGTGCCAGCAGCCAAGATAGCGGGAGAGGGAATGAGCAGTTCTTC,CASSQDSGRGNEQFF
TRBD1,TRBJ1-2,TRBV9,NA,TGTGCCAGCAGCGTAGTCGACAGGGGGTTCTATGGCTACACCTTC,CASSVVDRGFYGYTF
NA,TRBJ2-1,TRBV7-9,NA,TGTGCCAGCAGCTTAGCCAAATTTGCCTACAATGAGCAGTTCTTC,CASSLAKFAYNEQFF
TRBD1,TRBJ1-4,TRBV19,NA,TGTGCCAGTACAAGGCAGGGGGCATCGTCTACTAATGAAAAACTGTTTTTT,CASTRQGASSTNEKLFF
NA,TRBJ1-5,TRBV28,NA,TGTGCCAGCAACCTGGCCAGGAATCAGCCCCAGCATTTT,CASNLARNQPQHF
NA,TRBJ2-5,TRBV10-3,NA,TGTGCCATCAGTGTGGCGGGGACTTTCCAAGAGACCCAGTACTTC,CAISVAGTFQETQYF
NA,TRBJ1-2,TRBV3-1/TRBV3-2,NA,TGTGCCAGCAGCCAAGCCTCGGGCTACACCTTC,CASSQASGYTF
TRBD1,TRBJ1-1,TRBV4-1,NA,TGCGCCAGCAGCCGAGAACAGGGGGCGTTCACTGAAGCTTTCTTT,CASSREQGAFTEAFF
TRBD1,TRBJ2-2,TRBV3-1/TRBV3-2,once,TGTGCCAGCAGCCGGACAGGGGCCACCGGGGAGCTGTTTTTT,CASSRTGATGELFF
NA,TRBJ1-2,TRBV19,NA,TGTGCCAGTAGTATAGAATTTGGACAGTTCATCTATGGCTACACCTTC,CASSIEFGQFIYGYTF
NA,TRBJ2-1,TRBV29-1,NA,TGCAGCGTTGAGATTCGAGACAATGAGCAGTTCTTC,CSVEIRDNEQFF
NA,TRBJ1-1,TRBV14,once,TGTGCCAGCAGCCACCTACAGGGTCCGAACACTGAAGCTTTCTTT,CASSHLQGPNTEAFF
TRBD2,TRBJ2-7,TRBV4-2,NA,TGTGCCAGCAGCCAAGATCAAGGTAGCGGGAGTGTGTACTTC,CASSQDQGSGSVYF
NA,TRBJ1-2,TRBV5-6,NA,TGTGCCAGCAGCTTAGGTTTGACTTATGGCTACACCTTC,CASSLGLTYGYTF
TRBD1,TRBJ1-2,TRBV3-1/TRBV3-2,NA,TGTGCCAGCAGCCAAATGAGCGACAGGGCCTATGGCTACACCTTC,CASSQMSDRAYGYTF
TRBD1,TRBJ2-5,TRBV20-1,NA,TGCAGTGCTAGTCGGCAGGGGGTTATCGAAGAGACCCAGTACTTC,CSASRQGVIEETQYF
TRBD1,TRBJ2-7,TRBV11-3,NA,TGTGCCATTAACTCTCAGGGGGCCACCTACGAGCAGTACTTC,CAINSQGATYEQYF
NA,TRBJ1-2,TRBV7-7,NA,TGTGCCAGCAGCATTCGGGACACTTTTAACTATGGCTACACCTTC,CASSIRDTFNYGYTF
TRBD1,TRBJ2-7,TRBV12-3/TRBV12-4,once,TGTGCCAGCAGTTTGGGACAGGGATACGAGCAGTACTTC,CASSLGQGYEQYF
TRBD1,TRBJ1-5,TRBV18,NA,TGTGCCAGCTCACCAGGGACAGGGGTTGGCAATCAGCCCCAGCATTTT,CASSPGTGVGNQPQHF
NA,TRBJ2-7,TRBV6-5,few,TGTGCCAGCAGTCACCAACCCTCGACTGCCTACGAGCAGTACTTC,CASSHQPSTAYEQYF
NA,TRBJ1-5,TRBV6-6,NA,TGTGCCAGCAGTTACCCTGAAGGGGATCAGCCCCAGCATTTT,CASSYPEGDQPQHF
TRBD2,TRBJ2-2,TRBV25-1,NA,TGTGCCAGCAGTGATAGACTAGCGGGGTGGAGCGGGGAGCTGTTTTTT,CASSDRLAGWSGELFF
NA,TRBJ1-1,TRBV5-1,NA,TGCGCCAGCAGTGGGCCGATGAACACTGAAGCTTTCTTT,CASSGPMNTEAFF
NA,TRBJ1-5,TRBV28,few,TGTGCCAGCAGGAGCGGGGGTCAGCCCCAGCATTTT,CASRSGGQPQHF
NA,TRBJ2-7,TRBV19,NA,TGTGCCAGTAGTATATTCGGGAGCGGCGAGCAGTACTTC,CASSIFGSGEQYF
TRBD1,TRBJ1-6,TRBV4-3,few,TGCGCCAGCAGCCAAGATGACAGGGTCGGTTCACCCCTCCACTTT,CASSQDDRVGSPLHF
NA,TRBJ2-1,TRBV24-1,once,TGTGCCACCAGTGATTTGGGGGGGGCTGGTAAGGATGAGCAGTTCTTC,CATSDLGGAGKDEQFF
TRBD2,TRBJ2-2,TRBV27,NA,TGTGCCAGCAGTTTATACCCCGGGCTAGCGGGGTACACCGGGGAGCTGTTTTTT,CASSLYPGLAGYTGELFF
TRBD1,TRBJ1-2,TRBV4-2,NA,TGTGCCAGCAGCCAAACGGACAGGGGGAATGGCTACACCTTC,CASSQTDRGNGYTF
TRBD1,TRBJ1-2,TRBV7-2,NA,TGTGCCAGCAGAAGGGACAGGGGGCGCGGTTCTTTCTATGGCTACACCTTC,CASRRDRGRGSFYGYTF
NA,TRBJ2-5,TRBV19,NA,TGTGCCAGTAGTATAGTAACAGGGTGGGAGACCCAGTACTTC,CASSIVTGWETQYF
TRBD1,TRBJ2-4,TRBV27,once,TGTGCCAGCAGTTCCCGGACAGGGGGAGGCAAAAACATTCAGTACTTC,CASSSRTGGGKNIQYF
NA,TRBJ1-1,TRBV24-1,NA,TGTGCCACCAGTGATGGGCAGGGGAACACTGAAGCTTTCTTT,CATSDGQGNTEAFF
TRBD1,TRBJ1-1,TRBV18,once,TGTGCCAGCTCACTCGCAGGGGGCATGGAAGCTTTCTTT,CASSLAGGMEAFF
NA,TRBJ2-7,TRBV21-1,few,TGTGCCAGCAGCTCCATATCCCGGGGGATAAAACCCTCCTACGAGCAGTACTTC,CASSSISRGIKPSYEQYF
NA,TRBJ1-4,TRBV19,NA,TGTGCCAGTAGTATTCCGCCGTCGGGCAGGGCTGAAAAACTGTTTTTT,CASSIPPSGRAEKLFF
TRBD1,TRBJ2-3,TRBV10-3,NA,TGTGCCATCAGTTCAGGGGGCTGGGATACGCAGTATTTT,CAISSGGWDTQYF
TRBD2,TRBJ2-2,TRBV4-2,NA,TGTGCCAGCAGCCAAGTCCGGGGACTAGCGGGAGGGAACACCGGGGAGCTGTTTTTT,CASSQVRGLAGGNTGELFF
NA,TRBJ2-3,TRBV11-3,NA,TGTGCCAGCAGCTTAGGTGGAGGGCCCACAGATACGCAGTATTTT,CASSLGGGPTDTQYF